One T cell receptor beta chain is described in this entry. Germline values: CDR1 SGHDT, CDR2 YYEEEE. V trimming: 4 bases; J trimming: 6 bases; junction bases outside the gene matches: 11. The CDR3 is 15 amino acids. Assay used: immunoSEQ multiplex PCR; TCRdb lists only in-frame clones, some missing. The data hold over 50,000 clones, with 85% to 90% observed a single time. The data are from a study of T cell changes during pregnancy in multiple sclerosis. Sequenced sample: peripheral blood from another person, used as feeder cells. The receptor was derived from a human donor whose cells served as feeder cells for cultures in a pregnancy study. The chain is built from TRBV5-6 and TRBJ2-3; TRBD2 aligns across 7 bases. CDR3 nucleotides: TGTGCCAGCAGCCTACTAGCGCCAGCCCCGGATACGCAGTATTTT. As protein: CASSLLAPAPDTQYF.